This T cell receptor (beta chain) originates from a study of cytomegalovirus exposure and HLA in healthy donors. The PCR had 60 Vbeta and 13 Jbeta primers. The protocol was immunoSEQ multiplex PCR, while the TCRdb copy is restricted to in-frame clones and leaves out a portion. The data contain about 120,000 clones, 65% to 85% of them singletons. The TCR comes from a middle-aged man in good health and CMV-seronegative. What was sequenced was PBMCs.

CDR3 region: CASSLGPRRPQETQYF. The CDR3 DNA sequence: TGTGCCAGCTCCCTGGGGCCGAGGCGACCCCAAGAGACCCAGTACTTC. V gene TRBV27 combines with J gene TRBJ2-5; TRBD1 is a possible D gene (5 bases). The CDR3 has 16 amino acids. V shed 8 bases and J shed 1 base, with 20 bases lying between them. Germline V CDR1 and CDR2: MNHEY, SMNVEV (reference sequence).